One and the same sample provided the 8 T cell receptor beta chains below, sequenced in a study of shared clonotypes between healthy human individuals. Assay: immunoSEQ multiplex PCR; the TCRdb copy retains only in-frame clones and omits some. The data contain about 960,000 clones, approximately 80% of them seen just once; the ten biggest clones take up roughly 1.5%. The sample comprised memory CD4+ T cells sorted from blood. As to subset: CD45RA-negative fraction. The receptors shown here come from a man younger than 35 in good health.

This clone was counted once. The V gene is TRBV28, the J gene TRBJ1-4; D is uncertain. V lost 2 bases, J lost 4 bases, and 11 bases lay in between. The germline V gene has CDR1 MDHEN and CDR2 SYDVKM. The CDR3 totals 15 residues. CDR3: CASSLRTAGNEKLFF. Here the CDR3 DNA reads TGTGCCAGCAGTTTAAGGACGGCTGGTAATGAAAAACTGTTTTTT.

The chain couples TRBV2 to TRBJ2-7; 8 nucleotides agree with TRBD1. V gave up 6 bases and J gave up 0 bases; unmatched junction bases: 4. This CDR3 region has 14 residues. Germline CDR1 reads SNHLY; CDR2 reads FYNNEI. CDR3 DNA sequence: TGTGCCAGCAGCCGGGACAGGAACTCCTACGAGCAGTACTTC. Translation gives CASSRDRNSYEQYF. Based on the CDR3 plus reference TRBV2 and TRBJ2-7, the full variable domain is EPEVTQTPSHQVTQMGQEVILRCVPISNHLYFYWYRQILGQKVEFLVSFYNNEISEKSEIFDDQFSVERPDGSNFTLKIRSTKLEDSAMYFCASSRDRNSYEQYFGPGTRLTVT.

Here the CDR3 reads CASSSPDRGYGYTF. As DNA, the CDR3 is TGTGCCAGCAGTTCACCGGACAGGGGCTATGGCTACACCTTC. This sequence joins TRBV6-5 and TRBJ1-2, with TRBD1 identical over 9 bases. Looked up from germline, CDR1 is MNHEY and CDR2 is SVGAGI. This CDR3 has 14 residues. The V segment lost 4 bases and the J segment 4 bases; nucleotides outside the gene matches: 4.

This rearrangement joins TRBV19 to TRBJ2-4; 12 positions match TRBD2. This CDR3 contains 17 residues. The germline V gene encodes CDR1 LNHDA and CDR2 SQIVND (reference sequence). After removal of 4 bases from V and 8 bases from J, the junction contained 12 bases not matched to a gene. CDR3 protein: CASSNNLAGGSRDIQYF. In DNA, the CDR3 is TGTGCCAGTAGTAACAATCTAGCGGGAGGGTCAAGGGACATTCAGTACTTC.

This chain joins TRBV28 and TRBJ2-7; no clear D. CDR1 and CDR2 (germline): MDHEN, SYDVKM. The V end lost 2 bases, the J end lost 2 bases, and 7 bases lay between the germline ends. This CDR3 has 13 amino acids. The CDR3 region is CASSLTSTYEQYF. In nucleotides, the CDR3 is TGTGCCAGCAGTTTAACCTCCACCTACGAGCAGTACTTC. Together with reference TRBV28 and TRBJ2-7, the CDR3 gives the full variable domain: DVKVTQSSRYLVKRTGEKVFLECVQDMDHENMFWYRQDPGLGLRLIYFSYDVKMKEKGDIPEGYSVSREKKERFSLILESASTNQTSMYLCASSLTSTYEQYFGPGTRLTVT.

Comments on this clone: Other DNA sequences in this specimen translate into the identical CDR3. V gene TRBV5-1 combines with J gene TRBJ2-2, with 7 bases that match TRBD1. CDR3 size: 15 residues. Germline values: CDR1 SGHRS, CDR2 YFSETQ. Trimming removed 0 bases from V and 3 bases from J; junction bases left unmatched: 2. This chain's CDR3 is CASSLGDRDTGELFF. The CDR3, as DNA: TGCGCCAGCAGCTTGGGCGACAGGGACACCGGGGAGCTGTTTTTT.

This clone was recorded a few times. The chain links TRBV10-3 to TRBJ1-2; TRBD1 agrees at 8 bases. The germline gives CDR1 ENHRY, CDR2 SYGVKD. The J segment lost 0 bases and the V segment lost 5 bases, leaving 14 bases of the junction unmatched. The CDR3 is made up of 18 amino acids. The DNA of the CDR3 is TGTGCCATCAGTTTAGCCTCAGGGGGCGCCAATACTAACTATGGCTACACCTTC. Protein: CAISLASGGANTNYGYTF.

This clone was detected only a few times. CDR3 in amino acids: CASRTGSPYGYTF. In nucleotides, the CDR3 is TGCGCCAGCAGAACCGGGAGCCCCTATGGCTACACCTTC. This chain uses TRBV5-1 with TRBJ1-2; D is unresolved. There are 13 residues in the CDR3. Trimming stripped 5 bases from V and 4 bases from J, with 12 bases between. The germline V gene has CDR1 SGHRS and CDR2 YFSETQ.